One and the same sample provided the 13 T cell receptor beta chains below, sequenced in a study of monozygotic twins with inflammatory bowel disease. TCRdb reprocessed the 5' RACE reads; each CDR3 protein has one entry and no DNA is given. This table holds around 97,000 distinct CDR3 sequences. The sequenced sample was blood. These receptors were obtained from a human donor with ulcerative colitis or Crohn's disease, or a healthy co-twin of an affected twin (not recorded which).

CDR3: CASSFVSGALLNSPLHF. The chain employs TRBV28 and TRBJ1-6. The CDR3 consists of 17 residues. Germline assignment: CDR1 MDHEN and CDR2 SYDVKM. Full variable domain (rest looked up from reference TRBV28 and TRBJ1-6): DVKVTQSSRYLVKRTGEKVFLECVQDMDHENMFWYRQDPGLGLRLIYFSYDVKMKEKGDIPEGYSVSREKKERFSLILESASTNQTSMYLCASSFVSGALLNSPLHFGNGTRLTVT.

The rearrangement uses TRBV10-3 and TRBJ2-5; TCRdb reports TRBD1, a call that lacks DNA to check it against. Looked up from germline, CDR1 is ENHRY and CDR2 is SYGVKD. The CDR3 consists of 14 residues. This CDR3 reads CAISGQGAQETQYF.

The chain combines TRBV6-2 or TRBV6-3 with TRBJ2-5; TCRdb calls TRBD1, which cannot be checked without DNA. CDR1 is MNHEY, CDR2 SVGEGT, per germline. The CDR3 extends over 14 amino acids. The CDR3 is CASSYAGGGRIQYF.

The CDR3: CASSFTDTYEQYF. This chain connects TRBV12-3 or TRBV12-4 to TRBJ2-7. CDR3 size: 13 residues.

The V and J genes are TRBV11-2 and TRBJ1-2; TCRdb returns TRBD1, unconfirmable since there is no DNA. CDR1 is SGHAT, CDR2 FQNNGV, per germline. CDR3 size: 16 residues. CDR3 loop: CASSLGQPTRNYGYTF.

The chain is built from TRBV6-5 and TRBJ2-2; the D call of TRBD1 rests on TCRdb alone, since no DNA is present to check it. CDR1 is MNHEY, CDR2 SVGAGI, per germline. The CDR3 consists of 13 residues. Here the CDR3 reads CASSLTGSGELFF.

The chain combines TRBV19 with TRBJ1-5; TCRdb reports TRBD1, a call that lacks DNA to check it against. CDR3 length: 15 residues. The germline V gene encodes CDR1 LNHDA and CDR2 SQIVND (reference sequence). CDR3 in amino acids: CASSDGTGGYQPQHF.

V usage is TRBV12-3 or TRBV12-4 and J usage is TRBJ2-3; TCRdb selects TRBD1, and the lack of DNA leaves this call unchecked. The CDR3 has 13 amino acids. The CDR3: CASSRDNTDTQYF.

The CDR3 region is CASRELSYEQYF. The chain recombines TRBV7-9 with TRBJ2-7. Germline CDR1 is SEHNR and CDR2 is FQNEAQ (reference sequence). The CDR3 length is 12 residues.

This chain's CDR3 is CASIPDTRYGYTF. The chain has TRBV6-1 and TRBJ1-2; TCRdb selects TRBD1, and the lack of DNA leaves this call unchecked. CDR1 is MNHNS, CDR2 SASEGT, per germline. This CDR3 spans 13 amino acids.

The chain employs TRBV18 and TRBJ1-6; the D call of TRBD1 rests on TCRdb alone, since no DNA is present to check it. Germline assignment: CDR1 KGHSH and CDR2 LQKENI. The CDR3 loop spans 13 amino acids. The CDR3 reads CASSPFQGSPLHF.

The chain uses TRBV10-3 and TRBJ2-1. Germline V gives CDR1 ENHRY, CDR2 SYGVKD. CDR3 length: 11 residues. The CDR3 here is CAIDWNNEQFF.

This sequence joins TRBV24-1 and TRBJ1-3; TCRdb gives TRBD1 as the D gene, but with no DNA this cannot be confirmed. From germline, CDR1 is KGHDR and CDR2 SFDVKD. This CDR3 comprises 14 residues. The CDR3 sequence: CATSAPGAGNTIYF.